This entry lists 17 T cell receptor beta chains sequenced from one sample in a study of T-cell reconstitution after alpha-beta-depleted transplantation in children. Molecular barcoding with unique molecular identifiers was used for the TCRbeta library. TCRdb re-called the PCR reads with MiXCR, one entry per CDR3 protein. Among some 200,000 distinct CDR3 sequences listed, 7.5% to 9.5% were seen once. The input for sequencing was PBMCs, mostly from graft donor cells, taken 360 days after TCRalphabeta/CD19-depleted stem cell transplant. The receptors stem from a male patient between 2 and 10 years old who had a stem cell transplant for acute myeloid leukemia, so the T cells may come from the graft donor.

This chain joins TRBV30 and TRBJ2-7, with 9 bases aligning to TRBD1. In germline, CDR1 is GTSNPN, CDR2 SVGIG (reference sequence). CDR3 length: 14 amino acids. Trimming took 5 bases from V and 4 from J; bases not matched to a gene: 9. CDR3: CAWGTGGAFYEQYF. DNA of the CDR3: TGTGCCTGGGGTACAGGGGGCGCTTTTTACGAGCAGTACTTC.

This clonotype came up a few times. The chain recombines TRBV29-1 with TRBJ2-5; either TRBD1 or TRBD2 may fit D (5 bases each). The V and J ends lost 6 bases and 5 bases respectively, with 13 bases between them. Germline assignment: CDR1 SQVTM and CDR2 ANQGSEA. This CDR3 is built from 12 residues. CDR3: CSVYGTLETQYF. The CDR3 bases are TGCAGCGTGTACGGGACGCTGGAGACCCAGTACTTC.

This clonotype occurred many times. The CDR3 loop reads CATSDPLGPQHF. The CDR3 DNA reads TGTGCCACCAGTGACCCATTAGGGCCCCAGCATTTT. This rearrangement joins TRBV24-1 to TRBJ1-5; D not certain. Trimming removed 4 bases from V and 9 bases from J, with 9 bases in between. The germline V gene has CDR1 KGHDR and CDR2 SFDVKD. The CDR3 has 12 residues.

This clonotype was detected many times. V is TRBV20-1 and J is TRBJ1-2, with no clear D. The CDR3 extends over 14 amino acids. Germline loops: CDR1 DFQATT, CDR2 SNEGSKA (reference sequence). Trimming took off 3 bases at V and 2 bases at J, with 13 bases between the two ends. This CDR3 reads CSASPRLLNYGYTF. CDR3 sequence (DNA): TGCAGTGCTAGTCCCCGTCTCCTAAACTATGGCTACACCTTC.

The CDR3 sequence: CASSFTEAITNEKLFF. CDR3 sequence (DNA): TGTGCCAGCAGCTTCACTGAGGCGATAACTAATGAAAAACTGTTTTTT. The chain is built from TRBV7-9 and TRBJ1-4; D remains unclear. Germline-derived CDR1 and CDR2 are SEHNR and FQNEAQ (reference sequence). Trimming took off 3 bases at V and 1 base at J, with 12 bases between the two ends. The CDR3 is 16 residues long.

At least ten counts were recorded for this clonotype. The V and J genes are TRBV6-2 or TRBV6-3 and TRBJ2-3; TRBD2 matches at 7 bases. Losses at the gene ends were 10 bases for V and 2 bases for J; bases not matched to a gene: 6. The CDR3 spans 13 residues. Germline V CDR1 and CDR2: MNHEY, SVGEGT. The CDR3 DNA reads as TGTGCCACTCGGGACTACGTCACAGATACGCAGTATTTT. Protein product: CATRDYVTDTQYF.

The sample holds a few counts of this clonotype. This sequence joins TRBV12-3 or TRBV12-4 and TRBJ2-3, with TRBD2 matching 7 bases. The length of the CDR3 is 14 residues. V was clipped by 3 bases and J by 2 bases; unmatched bases: 2. DNA of the CDR3: TGTGCCAGCAGTTTCGCGGGGGACACAGATACGCAGTATTTT. It codes for CASSFAGDTDTQYF.

Many counts were recorded for this clonotype. The chain carries TRBV15 and TRBJ2-1, with 8 bases fitting TRBD2. Trimming cost V 8 bases and J 6 bases; bases outside gene matches: 12. The CDR3 has 15 residues. The germline gives CDR1 LNHNV, CDR2 YYDKDF (reference sequence). CDR3 in DNA: TGTGCCACCGGGGGGGGCACTAGCGGTTCCAATGAGCAGTTCTTC. Residues: CATGGGTSGSNEQFF. The full variable domain, in which reference TRBV15 and TRBJ2-1 provide the parts outside the CDR3, is DAMVIQNPRYQVTQFGKPVTLSCSQTLNHNVMYWYQQKSSQAPKLLFHYYDKDFNNEADTPDNFQSRRPNTSFCFLDIRSPGLGDTAMYLCATGGGTSGSNEQFFGPGTRLTVL.

This clonotype was seen many times. The rearrangement joins TRBV6-2 or TRBV6-3 to TRBJ2-7, with D perhaps matching TRBD1 (6 bases). Trimming took 5 bases from V and 7 from J, leaving 15 bases between them. Germline V CDR1 and CDR2: MNHEY, SVGEGT. The CDR3 runs 13 residues. The CDR3 loop reads CASSTGQVREQYF. CDR3 in DNA: TGTGCCAGCAGTACAGGGCAGGTGAGGGAGCAGTACTTC.

This clonotype was seen at least ten times. The chain joins TRBV5-1 to TRBJ2-3, with 9 bases aligning to TRBD1. Germline lookup yields CDR1 SGHRS and CDR2 YFSETQ. The CDR3 runs to 15 residues. Germline trimming cut 4 bases from V and 11 bases from J; bases unmatched to any gene: 14. The CDR3 here is CASSPWDRDVRLQYF. DNA for the CDR3: TGCGCCAGCAGCCCGTGGGACAGGGACGTTAGATTGCAGTATTTT. Full variable domain (remainder filled in from reference TRBV5-1 and TRBJ2-3): KAGVTQTPRYLIKTRGQQVTLSCSPISGHRSVSWYQQTPGQGLQFLFEYFSETQRNKGNFPGRFSGRQFSNSRSEMNVSTLELGDSALYLCASSPWDRDVRLQYFGPGTRLTVL.

The table lists this clonotype with a few counts. The CDR3 DNA reads TGTGCCAGCAGCCAACGGGATTTGAACACTGAAGCTTTCTTT. Its translation: CASSQRDLNTEAFF. This rearrangement joins TRBV3-1 to TRBJ1-1; no clear D. Per germline, CDR1 LGHDT and CDR2 YNNKEL (reference sequence). Trimming shortened V by 2 bases and J by 0 bases, and 7 bases separated the two germline ends. This CDR3 is 14 amino acids long.

This clonotype has only a few counts. The CDR3 is CASTLLHEDQIYTF. The CDR3 nucleotides are TGTGCCAGCACCTTACTTCATGAGGACCAAATCTACACCTTC. This chain connects TRBV6-2 or TRBV6-3 to TRBJ1-2; no firm D call. The germline gives CDR1 MNHEY, CDR2 SVGEGT. CDR3 length: 14 residues. V was cut by 7 bases and J by 10 bases, with 22 bases left in between.

The chain has TRBV20-1 and TRBJ2-5, with D unclear. The CDR3 has 11 residues. V shed 6 bases and J shed 2 bases, with 7 bases lying between them. Germline lookup yields CDR1 DFQATT and CDR2 SNEGSKA (reference sequence). CDR3 region: CSASPQETQYF. The CDR3 DNA sequence: TGCAGTGCCAGCCCTCAAGAGACCCAGTACTTC.

This clonotype was seen at least ten times. CDR3 sequence: CASSFRSGLDEQFF. The CDR3 coding sequence is TGCGCCAGCAGCTTTCGCTCAGGGTTGGATGAGCAGTTCTTC. The chain combines TRBV5-1 with TRBJ2-1, with a tentative D call TRBD1 (5 bases). This CDR3 contains 14 residues. Trimming took off 2 bases at V and 8 bases at J, with 14 bases between the two ends. Germline CDR1 is SGHRS and CDR2 is YFSETQ.

This clonotype came up a few times. J is TRBJ2-3 and V is TRBV15; 13 bases line up with TRBD2. V lost 0 bases and J lost 5; bases outside the gene matches: 5. The CDR3 sequence is 17 residues long. The germline CDR1 and CDR2 sequences are LNHNV and YYDKDF (reference sequence). The CDR3 region has the DNA TGTGCCACCAGCAGAGAGCCGGGACTAGCGGGATTAGATACGCAGTATTTT. Its translation: CATSREPGLAGLDTQYF.

This clonotype was counted many times. The CDR3 reads CASSRGGYNEQFF. In nucleotides, the CDR3 is TGTGCCAGCAGTCGGGGAGGATACAATGAGCAGTTCTTC. The chain recombines TRBV27 with TRBJ2-1; the D gene is possibly TRBD2 (6 bases). CDR3 size: 13 residues. V lost 5 bases, J lost 4 bases, and 9 bases lay in between. Germline-derived CDR1 and CDR2 are MNHEY and SMNVEV (reference sequence).

This clonotype was seen ten or more times. The rearrangement joins TRBV24-1 to TRBJ2-1, with D uncertain. Germline CDR1 reads KGHDR; CDR2 reads SFDVKD. The CDR3 runs to 13 residues. V was pared by 1 base and J by 7 bases, with 7 bases between. The CDR3 coding sequence is TGTGCCACCAGTGATTTTATTGCAAATGAGCAGTTCTTC. This translates into CATSDFIANEQFF.